This TCR beta chain was found in a study of blood T cell repertoires in COVID-19 (dated by TCRdb to the early 2020s). Notes on the research overall: The collaborator samples originated in the United States, Italy and Spain and spanned the acute and convalescent phases of COVID-19. The material from the prospective study consisted of cDNA or gDNA derived from T cells, B-cell-depleted T cells, or PBMCs. Subjects who had been exposed to COVID-19, were actively infected with it, or had recovered from it provided the deeply sampled blood TCRbeta repertoires that made up the dataset. A freely available public database, intended as a resource for researchers studying the immune response to SARS-CoV-2, is where the repertoires were released. The samples were drawn from the first 160 participants of the ongoing ImmuneRACE study and from 950 to 1,500 subjects provided by 6 global collaborators. Sample metadata almost always included a de-identified subject ID, COVID-19 status, age in years and sex. Where available, HLA class I and class II types were taken from metadata supplied by the sample provider and were not determined by assay-based typing. Broader findings and caveats from the paper: The quantity of clinical and demographic metadata differed by source and by participant and was supplied without curation.

A word on this clone: Its antigen target is currently unknown. Base-call qualities are not available, and no considerably larger clone is one nucleotide away.

In the prospective study, participants were about 18 to 100 years old, resided in around 25 geographic areas of the United States, and were enrolled through a virtual design. Cohort assignment in the prospective study relied on participant-reported clinical history from a screening survey and a study questionnaire. Exposed participants had been in contact, within 2 weeks of entering the study, with a person who had a PCR-confirmed or clinician-diagnosed case of COVID-19. Mobile phlebotomists in the prospective study collected whole blood, serum and a nasopharyngeal or oropharyngeal swab from every participant. Prospective study participants could optionally give additional blood draws and questionnaires over an approximately two-month period. Before DNA extraction, prospective study blood samples were shipped either frozen or at room temperature. CDR1 and CDR2, per the germline V gene, are SNHLY and FYNNEI. Compared with germline, V lacks 5 bases and J lacks 5 bases; bases without a gene match: 13. There are 17 amino acids in the CDR3, from cysteine to phenylalanine inclusive. The read is trimmed to its CDR3 DNA, 51 bases read in frame from base 1.

TCRbeta CDR3 regions were amplified from genomic DNA using the immunoSEQ Assay, a bias-controlled multiplex PCR. The published analysis was carried out like this. Within the assay, amplification of reference gene primers was used to estimate how many nucleated cells each sample contained. To quantify the absolute abundance of each unique TCRbeta CDR3 rearrangement, sequence reads were collapsed and filtered. For each sample, productive Simpson clonality was calculated by taking the square root of Simpson's diversity index across productive rearrangements. Entries here come from immuneACCESS through TCRdb and include only in-frame sequences with V and J called. Some clones fail to appear in such tables; in the studies checked, an unresolved V gene covers under half of the shortfall, and the cause of the remainder is unknown. V and J calls and clone size are those listed in that table; D and trimming were worked out from the DNA. This sample is represented by 300,000 to 450,000 clones; roughly 86% of them were singletons. The biggest ten clones account for approximately 1% of the sample.

The chain is made from TRBV2 and TRBJ2-7; 12 bases in the junction line up with TRBD2. Sequenced: PBMCs or T cells enriched from blood (not recorded which). The origin of this receptor is a woman in her 30s who had been exposed to COVID-19. The base sequence is TGTGCCAGCAGTTCCGGGACTAGCGGGTTATCGGTGGACGAGCAGTACTTC. Protein translation: CASSSGTSGLSVDEQYF.